Listed here is a single TCR beta chain. Its target is unknown. This sample stems from a study of cytomegalovirus exposure and HLA in healthy donors. The study's findings and limits: Highest at DRB1 and lowest at HLA-C, TCR association rates differed among HLA loci in a later analysis.

The V gene's germline CDR1 is MNHEY and CDR2 SVGAGI. This CDR3 has 13 amino acids. Unmatched junction bases numbered 9, after V lost 5 bases and J lost 10 bases. A multiplex PCR was run with 60 Vbeta primers and 13 Jbeta primers. TCRdb's copy holds only in-frame clones and misses some; the assay was immunoSEQ multiplex PCR. Among around 150,000 clones listed, roughly 88% were seen once. The gene calls are TRBV6-5 and TRBJ2-3; TRBD2 matches 7 bases. The receptor was isolated from a man between 18 and 35 years old in good health and CMV-seropositive. The sequencing sample was made of PBMCs. CDR3: CASSMTGLYAQYF. The CDR3 DNA follows: TGTGCCAGCAGTATGACGGGACTATACGCGCAGTATTTT.